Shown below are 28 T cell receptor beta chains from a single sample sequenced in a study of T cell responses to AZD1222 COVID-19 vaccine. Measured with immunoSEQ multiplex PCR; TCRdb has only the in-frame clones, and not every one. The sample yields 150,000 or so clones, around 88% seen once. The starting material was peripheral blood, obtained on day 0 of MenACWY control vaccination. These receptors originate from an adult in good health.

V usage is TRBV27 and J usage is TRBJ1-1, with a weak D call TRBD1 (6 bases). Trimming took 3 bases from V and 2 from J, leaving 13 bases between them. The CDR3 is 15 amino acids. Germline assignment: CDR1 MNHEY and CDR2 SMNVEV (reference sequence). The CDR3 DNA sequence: TGTGCCAGCAGTTTTATCGGGGGGCTTAACACTGAAGCTTTCTTT. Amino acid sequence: CASSFIGGLNTEAFF.

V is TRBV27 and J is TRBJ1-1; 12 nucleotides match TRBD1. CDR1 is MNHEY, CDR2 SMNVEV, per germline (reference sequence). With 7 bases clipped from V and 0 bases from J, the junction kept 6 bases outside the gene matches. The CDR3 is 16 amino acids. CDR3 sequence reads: CASISGTGGLNTEAFF. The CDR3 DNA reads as TGTGCCAGCATTTCCGGGACAGGGGGCTTGAACACTGAAGCTTTCTTT.

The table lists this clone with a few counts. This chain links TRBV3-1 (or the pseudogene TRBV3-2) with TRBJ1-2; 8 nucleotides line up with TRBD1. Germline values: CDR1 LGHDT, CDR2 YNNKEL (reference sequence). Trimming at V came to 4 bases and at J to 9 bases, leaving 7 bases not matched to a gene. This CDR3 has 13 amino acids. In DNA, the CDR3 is TGTGCCAGCAGCCCCGGACAGGGCAGGAGCTACACCTTC. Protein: CASSPGQGRSYTF.

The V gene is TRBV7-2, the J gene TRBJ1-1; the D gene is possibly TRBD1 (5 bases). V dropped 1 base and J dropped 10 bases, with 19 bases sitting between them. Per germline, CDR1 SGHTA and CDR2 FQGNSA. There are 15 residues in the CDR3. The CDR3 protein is CASSLVGQTDPRAFF. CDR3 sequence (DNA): TGTGCCAGCAGCTTAGTCGGTCAGACAGACCCCAGAGCTTTCTTT.

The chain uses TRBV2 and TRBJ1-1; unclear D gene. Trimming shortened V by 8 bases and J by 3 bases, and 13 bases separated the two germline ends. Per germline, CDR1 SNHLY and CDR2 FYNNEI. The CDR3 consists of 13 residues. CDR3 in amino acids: CASRGGRYTEAFF. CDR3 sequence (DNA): TGTGCCAGCCGAGGTGGGAGATACACTGAAGCTTTCTTT. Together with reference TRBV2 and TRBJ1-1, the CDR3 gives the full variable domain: EPEVTQTPSHQVTQMGQEVILRCVPISNHLYFYWYRQILGQKVEFLVSFYNNEISEKSEIFDDQFSVERPDGSNFTLKIRSTKLEDSAMYFCASRGGRYTEAFFGQGTRLTVV.

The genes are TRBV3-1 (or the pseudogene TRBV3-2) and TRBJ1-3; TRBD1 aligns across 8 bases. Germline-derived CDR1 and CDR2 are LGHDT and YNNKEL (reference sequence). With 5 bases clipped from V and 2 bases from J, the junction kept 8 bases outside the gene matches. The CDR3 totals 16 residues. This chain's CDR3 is CASSSGGSGPGNTIYF. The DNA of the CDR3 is TGTGCCAGCAGCTCAGGGGGCTCAGGCCCTGGAAACACCATATATTTT.

The CDR3 DNA follows: TGTGCCAGCTGCGAACAGGGAGCGGTGTCCAAAAACATTCAGTACTTC. Its translation: CASCEQGAVSKNIQYF. The J gene is TRBJ2-4, the V gene TRBV2; TRBD1 might be the D (6 bases). Germline V gives CDR1 SNHLY, CDR2 FYNNEI. The CDR3 is 16 residues long. The V gene lost 8 bases and the J gene lost 2 bases, with 19 bases spanning the gap.

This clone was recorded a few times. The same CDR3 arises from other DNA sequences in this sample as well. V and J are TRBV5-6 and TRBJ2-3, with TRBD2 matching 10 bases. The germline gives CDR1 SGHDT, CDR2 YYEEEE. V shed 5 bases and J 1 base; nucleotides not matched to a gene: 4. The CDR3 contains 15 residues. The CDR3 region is CASSSGTSGTDTQYF. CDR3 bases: TGTGCCAGCAGTTCCGGGACTAGCGGCACAGATACGCAGTATTTT.

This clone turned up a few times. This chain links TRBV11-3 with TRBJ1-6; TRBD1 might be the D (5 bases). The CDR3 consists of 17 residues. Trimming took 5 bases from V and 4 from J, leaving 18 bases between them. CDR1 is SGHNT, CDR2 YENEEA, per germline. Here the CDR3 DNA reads TGTGCCAGCAGCCAGGACAAGGTTGGACCTTATAATTCACCCCTCCACTTT. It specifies CASSQDKVGPYNSPLHF.

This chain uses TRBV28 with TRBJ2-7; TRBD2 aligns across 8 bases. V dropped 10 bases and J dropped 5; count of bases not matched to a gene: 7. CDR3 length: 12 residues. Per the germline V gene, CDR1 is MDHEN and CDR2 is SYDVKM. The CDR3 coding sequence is TGTGCCACCGGGGGGGGGAAGAACGAGCAGTACTTC. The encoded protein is CATGGGKNEQYF.

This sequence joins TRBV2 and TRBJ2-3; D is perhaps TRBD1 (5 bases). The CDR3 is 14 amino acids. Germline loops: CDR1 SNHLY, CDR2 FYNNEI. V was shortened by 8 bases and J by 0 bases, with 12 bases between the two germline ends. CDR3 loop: CASQTEPSTDTQYF. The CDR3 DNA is TGTGCCAGCCAGACAGAGCCCAGCACAGATACGCAGTATTTT.

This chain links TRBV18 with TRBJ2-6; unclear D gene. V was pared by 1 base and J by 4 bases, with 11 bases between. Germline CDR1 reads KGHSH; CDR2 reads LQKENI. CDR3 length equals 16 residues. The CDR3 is CASSPLGVSGANVLTF. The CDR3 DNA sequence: TGTGCCAGCTCACCACTCGGAGTGAGCGGGGCCAACGTCCTGACTTTC.

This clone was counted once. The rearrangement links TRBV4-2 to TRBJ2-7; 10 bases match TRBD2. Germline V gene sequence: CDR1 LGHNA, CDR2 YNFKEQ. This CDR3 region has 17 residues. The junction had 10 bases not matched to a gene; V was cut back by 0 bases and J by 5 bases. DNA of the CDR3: TGTGCCAGCAGCCAAGACCCCAGCGGGAGGGGGCCCCACGAGCAGTACTTC. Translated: CASSQDPSGRGPHEQYF.

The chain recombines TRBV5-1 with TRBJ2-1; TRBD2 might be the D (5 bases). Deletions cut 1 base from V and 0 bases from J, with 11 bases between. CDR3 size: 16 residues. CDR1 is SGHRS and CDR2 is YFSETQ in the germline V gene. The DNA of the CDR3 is TGCGCCAGCAGCTTGAGCGGCCCTAGCTCCTACAATGAGCAGTTCTTC. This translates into CASSLSGPSSYNEQFF.

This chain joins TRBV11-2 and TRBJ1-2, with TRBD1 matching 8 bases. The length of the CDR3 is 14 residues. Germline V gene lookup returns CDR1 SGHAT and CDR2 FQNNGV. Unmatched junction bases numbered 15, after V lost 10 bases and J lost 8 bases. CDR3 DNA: TGTGCCACCCGAAGCGCTCAGGGGGCGCGGGGCTACACCTTC. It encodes CATRSAQGARGYTF. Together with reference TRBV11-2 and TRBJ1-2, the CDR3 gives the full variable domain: EAGVAQSPRYKIIEKRQSVAFWCNPISGHATLYWYQQILGQGPKLLIQFQNNGVVDDSQLPKDRFSAERLKGVDSTLKIQPAKLEDSAVYLCATRSAQGARGYTFGSGTRLTVV.

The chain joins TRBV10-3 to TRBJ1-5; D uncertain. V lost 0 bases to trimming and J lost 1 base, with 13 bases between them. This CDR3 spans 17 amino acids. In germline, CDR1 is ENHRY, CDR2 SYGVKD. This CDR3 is CAISESSLFGSNQPQHF. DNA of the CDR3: TGTGCCATCAGTGAGTCGTCGCTATTCGGGAGCAATCAGCCCCAGCATTTT.

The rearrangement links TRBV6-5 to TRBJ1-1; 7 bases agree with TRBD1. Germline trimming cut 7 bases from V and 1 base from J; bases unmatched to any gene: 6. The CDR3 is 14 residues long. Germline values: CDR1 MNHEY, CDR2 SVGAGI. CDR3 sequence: CASTWDSENTEAFF. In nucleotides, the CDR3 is TGTGCCAGCACCTGGGACAGCGAGAACACTGAAGCTTTCTTT.

Here the CDR3 reads CSASGVRAQGSEAFF. The CDR3 DNA reads as TGCAGTGCTAGTGGAGTCCGTGCACAGGGCTCCGAAGCTTTCTTT. The chain uses TRBV20-1 and TRBJ1-1; weak D call: TRBD1 (6 bases). From germline, CDR1 is DFQATT and CDR2 SNEGSKA (reference sequence). Trimming shortened V by 3 bases and J by 8 bases, and 22 bases separated the two germline ends. CDR3 length: 15 amino acids.

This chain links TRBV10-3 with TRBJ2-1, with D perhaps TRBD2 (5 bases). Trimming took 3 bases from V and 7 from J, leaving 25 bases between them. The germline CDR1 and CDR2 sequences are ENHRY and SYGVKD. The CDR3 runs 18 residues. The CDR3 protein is CAISEVVGLTKRINEQFF. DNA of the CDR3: TGTGCCATCAGTGAAGTAGTGGGATTGACTAAAAGAATTAATGAGCAGTTCTTC.

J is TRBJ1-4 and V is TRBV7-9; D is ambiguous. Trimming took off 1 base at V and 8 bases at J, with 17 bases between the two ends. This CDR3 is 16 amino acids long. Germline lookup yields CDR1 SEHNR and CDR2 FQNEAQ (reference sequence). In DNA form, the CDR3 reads TGTGCCAGCAGCTTAGTTGCCTTTGGAGGGATCGAAAAACTGTTTTTT. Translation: CASSLVAFGGIEKLFF.

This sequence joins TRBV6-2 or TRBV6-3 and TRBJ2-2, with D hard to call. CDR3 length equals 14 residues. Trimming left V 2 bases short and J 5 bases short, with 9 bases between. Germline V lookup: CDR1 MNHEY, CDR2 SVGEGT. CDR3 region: CASSYLDPTGELFF. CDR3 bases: TGTGCCAGCAGTTACCTGGACCCTACCGGGGAGCTGTTTTTT.

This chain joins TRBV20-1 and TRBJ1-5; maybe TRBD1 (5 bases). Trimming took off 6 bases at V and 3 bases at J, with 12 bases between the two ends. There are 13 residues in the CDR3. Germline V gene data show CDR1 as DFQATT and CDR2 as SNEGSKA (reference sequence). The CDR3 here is CSASTGFNQPQHF. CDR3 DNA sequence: TGCAGTGCGAGTACAGGTTTCAATCAGCCCCAGCATTTT.

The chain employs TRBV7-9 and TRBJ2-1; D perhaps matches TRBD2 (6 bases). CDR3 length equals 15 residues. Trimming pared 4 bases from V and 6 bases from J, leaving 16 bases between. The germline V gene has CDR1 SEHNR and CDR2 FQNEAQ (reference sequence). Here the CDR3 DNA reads TGTGCCAGCAGCTCAAGACTGGGACTCACCAATGAGCAGTTCTTC. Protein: CASSSRLGLTNEQFF.

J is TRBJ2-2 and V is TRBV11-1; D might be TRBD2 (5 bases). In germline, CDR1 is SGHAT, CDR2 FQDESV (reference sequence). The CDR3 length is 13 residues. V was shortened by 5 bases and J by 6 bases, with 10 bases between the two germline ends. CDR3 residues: CASSLRRSGELFF. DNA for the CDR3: TGTGCCAGCAGCCTACGGAGGTCCGGGGAGCTGTTTTTT.

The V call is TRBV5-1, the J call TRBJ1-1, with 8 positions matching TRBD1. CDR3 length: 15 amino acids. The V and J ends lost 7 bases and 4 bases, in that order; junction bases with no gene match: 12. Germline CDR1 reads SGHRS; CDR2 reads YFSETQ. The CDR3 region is CASGRDQGAITEAFF. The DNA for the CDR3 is TGCGCCAGCGGGAGGGACCAGGGGGCAATCACTGAAGCTTTCTTT.

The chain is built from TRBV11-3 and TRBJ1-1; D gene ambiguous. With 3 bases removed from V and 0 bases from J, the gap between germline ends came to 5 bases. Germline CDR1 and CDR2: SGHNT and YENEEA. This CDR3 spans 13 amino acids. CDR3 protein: CASSLGVNTEAFF. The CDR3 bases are TGTGCCAGCAGCTTGGGCGTGAACACTGAAGCTTTCTTT.

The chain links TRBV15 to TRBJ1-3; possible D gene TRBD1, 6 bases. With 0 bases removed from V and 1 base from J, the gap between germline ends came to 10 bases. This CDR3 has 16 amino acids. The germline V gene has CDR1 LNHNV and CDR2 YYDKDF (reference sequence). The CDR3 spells CATSRDLGQSGNTIYF. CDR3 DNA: TGTGCCACCAGCAGAGATCTTGGACAGTCTGGAAACACCATATATTTT.

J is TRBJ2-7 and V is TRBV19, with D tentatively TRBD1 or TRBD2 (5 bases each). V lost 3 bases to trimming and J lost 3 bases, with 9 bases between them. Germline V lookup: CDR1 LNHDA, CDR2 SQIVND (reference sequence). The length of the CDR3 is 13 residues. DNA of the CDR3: TGTGCCAGTAGTATGAGGGGCCTCTACGAGCAGTACTTC. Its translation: CASSMRGLYEQYF.